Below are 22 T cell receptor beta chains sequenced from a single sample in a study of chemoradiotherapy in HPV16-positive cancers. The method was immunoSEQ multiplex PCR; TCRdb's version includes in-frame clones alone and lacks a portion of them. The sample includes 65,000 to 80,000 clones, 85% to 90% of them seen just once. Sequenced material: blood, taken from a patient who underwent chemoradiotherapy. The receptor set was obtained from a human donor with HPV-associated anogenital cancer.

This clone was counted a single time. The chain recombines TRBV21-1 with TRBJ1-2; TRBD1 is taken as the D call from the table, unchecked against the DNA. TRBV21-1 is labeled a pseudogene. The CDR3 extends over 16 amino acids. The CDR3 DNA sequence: TGTGCCAGCAGCAAAAGGACAGGGGGAATTGTGGATGGCTACACCTTC. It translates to CASSKRTGGIVDGYTF.

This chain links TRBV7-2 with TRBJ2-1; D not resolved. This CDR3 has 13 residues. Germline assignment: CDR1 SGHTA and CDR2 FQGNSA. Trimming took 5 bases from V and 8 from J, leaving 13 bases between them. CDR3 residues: CASSHTSRDEQFF. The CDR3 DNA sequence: TGTGCCAGCAGCCATACCTCTAGGGATGAGCAGTTCTTC.

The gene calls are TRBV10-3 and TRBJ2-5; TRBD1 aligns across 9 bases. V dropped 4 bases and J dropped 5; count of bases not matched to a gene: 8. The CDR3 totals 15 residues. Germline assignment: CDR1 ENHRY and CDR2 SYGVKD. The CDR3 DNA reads TGTGCCATCAGTGGCGGACAGGGGCCGGAGGAGACCCAGTACTTC. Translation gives CAISGGQGPEETQYF.

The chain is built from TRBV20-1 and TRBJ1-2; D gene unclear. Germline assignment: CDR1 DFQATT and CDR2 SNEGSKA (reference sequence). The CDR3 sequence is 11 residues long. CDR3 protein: CREGGNYGYTF. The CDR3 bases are TGCAGGGAAGGTGGAAACTATGGCTACACCTTC.

In DNA form, the CDR3 reads TGTGCCAGCAGTTTGACGCGGGGCTACACCTTC. This encodes CASSLTRGYTF. This chain connects TRBV28 to TRBJ1-2; no firm D call. Trimming took off 3 bases at V and 8 bases at J, with 7 bases between the two ends. The germline CDR1 and CDR2 sequences are MDHEN and SYDVKM. The CDR3 extends over 11 amino acids.

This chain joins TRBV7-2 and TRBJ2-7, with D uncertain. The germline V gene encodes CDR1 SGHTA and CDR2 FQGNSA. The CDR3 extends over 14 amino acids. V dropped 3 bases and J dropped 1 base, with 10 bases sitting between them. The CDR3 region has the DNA TGTGCCAGCAGCTTCGGGTCCACATCCTACGAGCAGTACTTC. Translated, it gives CASSFGSTSYEQYF.

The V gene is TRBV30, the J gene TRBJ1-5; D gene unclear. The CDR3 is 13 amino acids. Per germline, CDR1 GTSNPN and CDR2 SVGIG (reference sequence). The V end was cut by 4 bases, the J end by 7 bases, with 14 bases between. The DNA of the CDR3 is TGTGCCTGGACCGACTTCCCCACACAGCCCCAGCATTTT. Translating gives CAWTDFPTQPQHF.

CDR3 loop: CASSAYRGNTIYF. CDR3 DNA sequence: TGTGCCAGCAGTGCCTACAGGGGAAACACCATATATTTT. The chain joins TRBV6-6 to TRBJ1-3; D possibly corresponds to TRBD1 (5 bases). Germline CDR1 reads MNHNY; CDR2 reads SVGAGI (reference sequence). V lost 5 bases and J 4 bases, leaving 9 bases between the germline ends. This CDR3 has 13 amino acids.

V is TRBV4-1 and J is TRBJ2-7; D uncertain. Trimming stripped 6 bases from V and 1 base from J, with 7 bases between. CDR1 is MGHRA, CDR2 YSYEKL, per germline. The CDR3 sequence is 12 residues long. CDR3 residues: CASSGESYEQYF. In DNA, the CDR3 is TGCGCCAGCAGTGGGGAATCCTACGAGCAGTACTTC.

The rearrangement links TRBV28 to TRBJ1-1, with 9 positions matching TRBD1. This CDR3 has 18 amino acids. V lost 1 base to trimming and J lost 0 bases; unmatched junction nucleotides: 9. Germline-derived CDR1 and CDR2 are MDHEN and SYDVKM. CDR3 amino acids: CASSLFFGTGRVNTEAFF. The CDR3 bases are TGTGCCAGCAGTTTATTTTTTGGGACAGGGAGGGTGAACACTGAAGCTTTCTTT.

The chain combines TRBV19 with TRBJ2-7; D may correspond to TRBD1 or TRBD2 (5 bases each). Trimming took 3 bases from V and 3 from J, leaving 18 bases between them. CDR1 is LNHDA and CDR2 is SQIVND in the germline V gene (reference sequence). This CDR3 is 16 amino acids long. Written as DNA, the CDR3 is TGTGCCAGTAGTATCGCAGGGACCCAAATCGTCTACGAGCAGTACTTC. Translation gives CASSIAGTQIVYEQYF.

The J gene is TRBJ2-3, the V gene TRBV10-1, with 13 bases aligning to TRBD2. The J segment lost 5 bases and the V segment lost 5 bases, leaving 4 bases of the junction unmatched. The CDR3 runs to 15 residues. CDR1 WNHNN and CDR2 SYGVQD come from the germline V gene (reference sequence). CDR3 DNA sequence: TGCGCCAGCAGTACCGGGACTAGCGGGATAGATACGCAGTATTTT. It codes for CASSTGTSGIDTQYF.

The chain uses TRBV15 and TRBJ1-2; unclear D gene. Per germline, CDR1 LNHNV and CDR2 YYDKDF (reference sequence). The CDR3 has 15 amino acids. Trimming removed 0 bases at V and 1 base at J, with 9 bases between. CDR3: CATSRDWQINYGYTF. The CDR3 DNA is TGTGCCACCAGCAGAGATTGGCAGATTAACTATGGCTACACCTTC.

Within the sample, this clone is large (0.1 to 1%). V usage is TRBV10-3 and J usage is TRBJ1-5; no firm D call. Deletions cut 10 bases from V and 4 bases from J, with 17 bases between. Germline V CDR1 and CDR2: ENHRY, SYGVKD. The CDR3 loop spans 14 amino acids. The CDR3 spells CATDTRDSNQPQHF. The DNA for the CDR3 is TGTGCCACCGACACAAGAGATAGTAATCAGCCCCAGCATTTT.

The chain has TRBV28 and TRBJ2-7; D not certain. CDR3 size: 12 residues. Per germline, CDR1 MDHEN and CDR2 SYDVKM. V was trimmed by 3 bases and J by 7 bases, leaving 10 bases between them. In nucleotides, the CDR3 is TGTGCCAGCAGTTTCCCCCCGTGGGAGCAGTACTTC. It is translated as CASSFPPWEQYF. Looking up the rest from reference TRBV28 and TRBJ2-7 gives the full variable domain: DVKVTQSSRYLVKRTGEKVFLECVQDMDHENMFWYRQDPGLGLRLIYFSYDVKMKEKGDIPEGYSVSREKKERFSLILESASTNQTSMYLCASSFPPWEQYFGPGTRLTVT.

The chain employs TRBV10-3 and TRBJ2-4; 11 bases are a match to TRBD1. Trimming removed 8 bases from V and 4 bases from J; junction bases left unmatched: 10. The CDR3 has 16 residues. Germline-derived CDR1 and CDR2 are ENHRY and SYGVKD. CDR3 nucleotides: TGTGCCATCTCCTCTGAGGACAGGGGGCGGAAAAACATTCAGTACTTC. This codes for CAISSEDRGRKNIQYF.

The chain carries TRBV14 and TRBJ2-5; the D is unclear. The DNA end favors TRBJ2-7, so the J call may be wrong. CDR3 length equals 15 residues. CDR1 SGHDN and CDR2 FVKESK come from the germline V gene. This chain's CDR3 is CASSQGVARSYEQYF. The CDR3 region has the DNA TGTGCCAGCAGCCAAGGGGTGGCTCGGTCCTACGAGCAGTACTTC.

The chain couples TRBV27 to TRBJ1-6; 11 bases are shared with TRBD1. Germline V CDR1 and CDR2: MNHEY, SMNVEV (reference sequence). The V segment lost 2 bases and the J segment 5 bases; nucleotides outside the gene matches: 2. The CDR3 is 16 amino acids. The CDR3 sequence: CASSLGTGGDNSPLHF. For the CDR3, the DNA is TGTGCCAGCAGTTTAGGGACAGGGGGGGATAATTCACCCCTCCACTTT.

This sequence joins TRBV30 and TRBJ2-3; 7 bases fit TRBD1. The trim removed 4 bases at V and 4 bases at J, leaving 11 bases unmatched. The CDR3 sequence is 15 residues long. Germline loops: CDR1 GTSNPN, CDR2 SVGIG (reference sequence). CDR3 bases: TGTGCCTGGACCCGTTCAGGGGGTCCCGCAGATACGCAGTATTTT. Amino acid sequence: CAWTRSGGPADTQYF.

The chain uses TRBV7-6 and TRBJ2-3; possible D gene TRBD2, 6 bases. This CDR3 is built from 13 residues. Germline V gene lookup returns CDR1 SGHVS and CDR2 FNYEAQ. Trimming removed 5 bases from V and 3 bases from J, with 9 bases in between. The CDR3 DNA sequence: TGTGCCAGCAGCCTGGGACTTACAGATACGCAGTATTTT. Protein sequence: CASSLGLTDTQYF.

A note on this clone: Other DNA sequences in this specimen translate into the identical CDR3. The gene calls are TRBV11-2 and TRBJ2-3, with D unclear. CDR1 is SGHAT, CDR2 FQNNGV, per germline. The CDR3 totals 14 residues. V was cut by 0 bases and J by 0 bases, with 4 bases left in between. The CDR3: CASSLDHSTDTQYF. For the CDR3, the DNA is TGTGCCAGCAGCTTAGACCATAGCACAGATACGCAGTATTTT.

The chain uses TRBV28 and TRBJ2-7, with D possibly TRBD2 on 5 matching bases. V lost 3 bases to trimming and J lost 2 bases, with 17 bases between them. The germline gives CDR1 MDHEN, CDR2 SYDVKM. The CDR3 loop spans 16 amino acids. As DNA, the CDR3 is TGTGCCAGCAGTTTCCAGCGTGGCGGGTATCCCTACGAGCAGTACTTC. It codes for CASSFQRGGYPYEQYF.